A single T cell receptor beta chain is shown here with its context. Its antigen is unidentified. The data originate from a study of cytomegalovirus exposure and HLA in healthy donors. Study-level information: Unique TCRs numbering roughly 85 million, obtained from HLA-typed donors, made up an early data release. General study results and limits: Productive rates of about 87% or about 30% were seen for most TCR beta V segments in an earlier analysis. Later work found most CMV-associated TCR beta chains apparently HLA-restricted.

PCR was performed using 60 Vbeta and 13 Jbeta primers. Clones were sequenced by immunoSEQ multiplex PCR, and TCRdb holds only the in-frame ones, with some missing. The sample lists roughly 190,000 clones; approximately 82% were seen once. The germline V gene encodes CDR1 SGHAT and CDR2 FQNNGV. The CDR3 extends over 17 amino acids. Trimming pared 5 bases from V and 2 bases from J, leaving 20 bases between. Sequencing was performed on PBMCs. The clonotype comes from a woman aged 45 to 65 in good health and CMV-seropositive. The chain uses TRBV11-2 and TRBJ2-3; TRBD2 might be the D (5 bases). The CDR3 region is CASSSESAVAITDTQYF. In DNA, the CDR3 is TGTGCCAGCAGCAGCGAATCAGCGGTGGCAATCACAGATACGCAGTATTTT.